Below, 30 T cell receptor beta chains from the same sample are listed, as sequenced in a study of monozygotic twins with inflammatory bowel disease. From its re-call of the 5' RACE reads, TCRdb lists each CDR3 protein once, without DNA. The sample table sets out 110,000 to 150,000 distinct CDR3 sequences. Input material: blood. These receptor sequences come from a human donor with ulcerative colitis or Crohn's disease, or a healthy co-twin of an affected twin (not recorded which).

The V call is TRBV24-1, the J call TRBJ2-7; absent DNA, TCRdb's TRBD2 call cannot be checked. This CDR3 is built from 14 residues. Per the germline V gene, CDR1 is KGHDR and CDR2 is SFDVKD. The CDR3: CATSPSGGTYEQYF.

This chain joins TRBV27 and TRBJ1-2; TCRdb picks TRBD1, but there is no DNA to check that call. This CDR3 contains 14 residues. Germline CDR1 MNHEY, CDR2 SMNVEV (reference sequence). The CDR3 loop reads CASRDTGFNYGYTF.

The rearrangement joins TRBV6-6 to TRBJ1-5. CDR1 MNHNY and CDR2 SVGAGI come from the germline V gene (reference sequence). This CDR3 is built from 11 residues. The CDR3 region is CASSSSQPQHF.

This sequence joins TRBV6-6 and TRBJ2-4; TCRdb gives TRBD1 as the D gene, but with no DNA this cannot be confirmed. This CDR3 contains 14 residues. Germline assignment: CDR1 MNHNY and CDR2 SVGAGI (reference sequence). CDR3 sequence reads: CASSSGTGGDIQYF.

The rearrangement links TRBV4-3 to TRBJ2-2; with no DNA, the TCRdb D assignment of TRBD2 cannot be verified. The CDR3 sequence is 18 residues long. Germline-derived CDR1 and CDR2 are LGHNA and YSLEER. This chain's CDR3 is CASSRSAQSPSNTGELFF.

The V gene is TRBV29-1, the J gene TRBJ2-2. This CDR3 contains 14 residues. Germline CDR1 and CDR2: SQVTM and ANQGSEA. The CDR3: CSVGPSANTGELFF.

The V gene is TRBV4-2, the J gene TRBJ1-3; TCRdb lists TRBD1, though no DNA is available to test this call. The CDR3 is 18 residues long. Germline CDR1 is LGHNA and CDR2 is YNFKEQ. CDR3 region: CASSQDPGQEISGNTIYF.

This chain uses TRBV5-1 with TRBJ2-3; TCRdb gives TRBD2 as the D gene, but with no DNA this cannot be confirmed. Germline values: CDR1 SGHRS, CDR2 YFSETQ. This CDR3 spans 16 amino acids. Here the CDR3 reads CASSLTSGRPADTQYF.

CDR3 loop: CASSFSGDNTEAFF. The chain recombines TRBV27 with TRBJ1-1. This CDR3 contains 14 residues. Germline values: CDR1 MNHEY, CDR2 SMNVEV (reference sequence).

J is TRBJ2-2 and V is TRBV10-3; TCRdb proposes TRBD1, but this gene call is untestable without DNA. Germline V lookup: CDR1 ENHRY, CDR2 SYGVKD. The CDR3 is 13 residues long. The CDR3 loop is CAISKDRTGELFF.

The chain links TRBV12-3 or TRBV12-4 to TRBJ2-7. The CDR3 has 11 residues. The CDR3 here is CASSFVNEQYF.

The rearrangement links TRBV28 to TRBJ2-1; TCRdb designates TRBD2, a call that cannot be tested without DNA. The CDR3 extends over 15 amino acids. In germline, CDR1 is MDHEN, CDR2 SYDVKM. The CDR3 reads CASGIAGGAYNEQFF.

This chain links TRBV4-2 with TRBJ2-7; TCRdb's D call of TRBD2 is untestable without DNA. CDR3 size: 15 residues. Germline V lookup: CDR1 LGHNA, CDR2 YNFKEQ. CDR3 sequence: CASSQDELAGYEQYF.

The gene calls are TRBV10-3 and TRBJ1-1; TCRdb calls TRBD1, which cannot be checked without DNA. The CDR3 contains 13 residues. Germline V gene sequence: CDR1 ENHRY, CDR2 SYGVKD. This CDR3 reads CAIIGQGGTEAFF.

The CDR3 reads CASSQGTAASGANVLTF. The chain carries TRBV5-1 and TRBJ2-6; TCRdb returns TRBD2, unconfirmable since there is no DNA. The CDR3 runs 17 residues. Germline V lookup: CDR1 SGHRS, CDR2 YFSETQ.

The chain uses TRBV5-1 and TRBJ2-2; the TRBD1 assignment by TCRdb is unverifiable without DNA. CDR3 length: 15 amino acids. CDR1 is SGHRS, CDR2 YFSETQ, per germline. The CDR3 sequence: CASSYGQGQTGELFF.

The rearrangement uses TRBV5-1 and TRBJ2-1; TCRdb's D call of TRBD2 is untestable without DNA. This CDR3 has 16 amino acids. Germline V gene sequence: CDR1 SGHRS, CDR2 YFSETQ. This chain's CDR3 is CASSLGWSGSLDEQFF.

The CDR3 here is CASSLSRGSSGNTIYF. V is TRBV27 and J is TRBJ1-3. Germline V gene data show CDR1 as MNHEY and CDR2 as SMNVEV (reference sequence). The CDR3 consists of 16 residues.

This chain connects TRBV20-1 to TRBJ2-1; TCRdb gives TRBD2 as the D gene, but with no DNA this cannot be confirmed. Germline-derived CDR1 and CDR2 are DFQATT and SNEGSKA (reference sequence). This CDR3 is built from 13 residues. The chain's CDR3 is CSGGTPSYNEQFF.

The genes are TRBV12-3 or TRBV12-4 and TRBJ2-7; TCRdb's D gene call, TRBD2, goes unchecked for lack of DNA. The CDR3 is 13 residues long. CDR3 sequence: CASNAGGAYEQYF.

The CDR3 here is CASRLLGASGRREQYF. The chain links TRBV27 to TRBJ2-7; TCRdb lists TRBD1, though no DNA is available to test this call. This CDR3 has 16 amino acids. Germline CDR1 MNHEY, CDR2 SMNVEV (reference sequence).

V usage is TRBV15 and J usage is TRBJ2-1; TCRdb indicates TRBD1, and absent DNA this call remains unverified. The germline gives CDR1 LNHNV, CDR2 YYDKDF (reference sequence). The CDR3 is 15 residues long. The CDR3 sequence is CATSIGRGHYNEQFF.

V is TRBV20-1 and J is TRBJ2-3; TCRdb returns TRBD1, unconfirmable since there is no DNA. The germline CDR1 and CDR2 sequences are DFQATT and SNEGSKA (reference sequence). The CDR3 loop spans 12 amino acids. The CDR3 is CSAGGTSDTQYF.

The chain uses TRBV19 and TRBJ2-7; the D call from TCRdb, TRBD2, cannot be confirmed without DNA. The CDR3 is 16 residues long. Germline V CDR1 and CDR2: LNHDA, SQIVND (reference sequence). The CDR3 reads CASSKTSLAGSYEQYF.

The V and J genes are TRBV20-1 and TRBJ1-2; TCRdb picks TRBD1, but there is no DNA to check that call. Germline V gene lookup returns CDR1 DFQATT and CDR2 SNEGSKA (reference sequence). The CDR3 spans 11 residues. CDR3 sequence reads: CSAGGGRGYTF.

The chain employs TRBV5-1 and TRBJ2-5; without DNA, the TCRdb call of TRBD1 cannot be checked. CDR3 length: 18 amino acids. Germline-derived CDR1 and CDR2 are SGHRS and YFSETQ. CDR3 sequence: CASSLLGTPGQMRETQYF.

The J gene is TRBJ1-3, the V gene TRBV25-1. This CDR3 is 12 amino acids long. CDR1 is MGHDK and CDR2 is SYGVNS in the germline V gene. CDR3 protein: CASSSVGNTIYF.

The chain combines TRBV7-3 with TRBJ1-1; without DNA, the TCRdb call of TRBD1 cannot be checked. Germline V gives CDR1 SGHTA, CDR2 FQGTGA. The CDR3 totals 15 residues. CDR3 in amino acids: CASSRDAGTNTEAFF.

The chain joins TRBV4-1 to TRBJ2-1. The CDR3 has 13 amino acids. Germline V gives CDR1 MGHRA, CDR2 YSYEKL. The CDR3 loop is CASSQDPYNEQFF.

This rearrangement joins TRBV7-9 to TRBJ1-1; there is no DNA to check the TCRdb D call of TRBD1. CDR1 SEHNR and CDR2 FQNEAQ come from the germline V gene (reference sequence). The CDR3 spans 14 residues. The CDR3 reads CASSDRIGVSKAFF.